This entry features one TCR beta chain sequence. With ten immunoSEQ deep assay plates, unsorted PBMC DNA underwent sequencing. Only in-frame clones appear in the TCRdb table, and some are missing; sequencing was by immunoSEQ multiplex PCR. The sample includes about 470,000 clones, roughly 77% seen only once; the top ten take 13%. The germline gives CDR1 SEHNR, CDR2 FQNEAQ (reference sequence). The V end lost 0 bases, the J end lost 7 bases, and 10 bases lay between the germline ends. This CDR3 has 14 amino acids. The sample belongs to a study of shared clonotypes between healthy human individuals. Adult donors, all healthy and HIV-negative, had no recent acute infections or vaccinations.

The sequence was obtained from a woman aged 40 to 50 in good health. Some clones in this sample may be carry-over from other donors' samples. The sample consisted of PBMCs. The V gene is TRBV7-9, the J gene TRBJ2-1, with D hard to call. The CDR3 sequence is CASSLAPRRNEQFF. As DNA, the CDR3 is TGTGCCAGCAGCTTAGCCCCCAGGCGAAATGAGCAGTTCTTC.